Presented here are 22 T cell receptor beta chains from one specimen sequenced in a study of blood T cell repertoires in COVID-19. The method was immunoSEQ multiplex PCR; TCRdb's version includes in-frame clones alone and lacks a portion of them. The sample has about 120,000 clones, about 74% seen once. Sequenced input: peripheral blood. The receptors were gathered from a human donor in a cohort sampled during active COVID-19.

The rearrangement joins TRBV28 to TRBJ2-3; D is perhaps TRBD2 (5 bases). Trimming pared 6 bases from V and 2 bases from J, leaving 12 bases between. CDR1 is MDHEN, CDR2 SYDVKM, per germline. This CDR3 spans 14 amino acids. The CDR3 here is CASRGGFTTDTQYF. CDR3 nucleotide sequence: TGTGCCAGCAGAGGAGGCTTTACCACAGATACGCAGTATTTT.

The chain has TRBV3-1 (or the pseudogene TRBV3-2) and TRBJ1-2, with 10 bases fitting TRBD1. The germline V gene encodes CDR1 LGHDT and CDR2 YNNKEL (reference sequence). V trimming: 6 bases; J trimming: 8 bases; junction bases outside the gene matches: 6. The CDR3 has 13 amino acids. CDR3 sequence (DNA): TGTGCCAGCAGTTCCGACAGGGGGCAAGGCTACACCTTC. Protein product: CASSSDRGQGYTF.

The rearrangement links TRBV27 to TRBJ1-5, with TRBD1 identical over 10 bases. The V gene end was trimmed by 5 bases and the J gene end by 1 base; junction bases not matched to a gene: 2. CDR1 and CDR2 from the germline V gene are MNHEY and SMNVEV (reference sequence). This CDR3 spans 15 amino acids. The CDR3 here is CASSRTGGSNQPQHF. The CDR3 DNA reads as TGTGCCAGCAGTAGGACAGGGGGAAGCAATCAGCCCCAGCATTTT.

The rearrangement links TRBV7-2 to TRBJ1-2; 8 bases are shared with TRBD1. This CDR3 has 13 residues. The germline V gene encodes CDR1 SGHTA and CDR2 FQGNSA. V shed 4 bases and J 8 bases; nucleotides not matched to a gene: 6. CDR3 loop: CASSSGTGFGYTF. In DNA, the CDR3 is TGTGCCAGCAGCTCCGGGACAGGTTTCGGCTACACCTTC.

The chain is built from TRBV7-9 and TRBJ1-2; D not resolved. Trimming pared 2 bases from V and 3 bases from J, leaving 13 bases between. The germline gives CDR1 SEHNR, CDR2 FQNEAQ (reference sequence). There are 15 residues in the CDR3. CDR3 region: CASSLSATPYYGYTF. The DNA for the CDR3 is TGTGCCAGCAGCTTATCGGCGACACCATACTATGGCTACACCTTC. The full variable domain, completed using reference TRBV7-9 and TRBJ1-2, is DTGVSQNPRHKITKRGQNVTFRCDPISEHNRLYWYRQTLGQGPEFLTYFQNEAQLEKSRLLSDRFSAERPKGSFSTLEIQRTEQGDSAMYLCASSLSATPYYGYTFGSGTRLTVV.

This clone was detected a few times. The chain recombines TRBV28 with TRBJ2-2; possible D gene TRBD2, 5 bases. With 8 bases removed from V and 6 bases from J, the gap between germline ends came to 13 bases. The CDR3 contains 13 residues. Germline CDR1 MDHEN, CDR2 SYDVKM. The CDR3 DNA reads TGTGCCAGCGCCCTTAGGGAGCCCGGGGAGCTGTTTTTT. Amino acids: CASALREPGELFF. Variable domain in full (rest from reference TRBV28 and TRBJ2-2): DVKVTQSSRYLVKRTGEKVFLECVQDMDHENMFWYRQDPGLGLRLIYFSYDVKMKEKGDIPEGYSVSREKKERFSLILESASTNQTSMYLCASALREPGELFFGEGSRLTVL.

The genes are TRBV6-1 and TRBJ1-1; a possible D gene is TRBD1 (6 bases). Deletions cut 2 bases from V and 4 bases from J, with 14 bases between. Germline loops: CDR1 MNHNS, CDR2 SASEGT. CDR3 length equals 15 residues. CDR3 coding DNA: TGTGCCAGCAGTGAAACTATGGGGGGGCCCACTGAAGCTTTCTTT. This sequence encodes CASSETMGGPTEAFF.

This chain's CDR3 is CASSESQGASRYGYTF. The CDR3 nucleotides are TGTGCCAGCAGTGAATCGCAAGGGGCCTCGAGGTATGGCTACACCTTC. The genes are TRBV25-1 and TRBJ1-2, with a possible D match to TRBD1 (5 bases). Trimming removed 1 base from V and 5 bases from J, with 17 bases in between. Germline CDR1 reads MGHDK; CDR2 reads SYGVNS. The CDR3 sequence is 16 residues long.

This chain joins TRBV10-3 and TRBJ1-2; 8 bases map to TRBD1. The junction had 9 bases not matched to a gene; V was cut back by 5 bases and J by 4 bases. This CDR3 has 15 amino acids. The V gene's germline CDR1 is ENHRY and CDR2 SYGVKD. CDR3 loop: CAISLSDRGSYGYTF. CDR3 sequence (DNA): TGTGCCATCAGTCTATCCGACAGGGGCAGCTATGGCTACACCTTC.

This sequence joins TRBV12-3 or TRBV12-4 and TRBJ1-2, with a possible D match to TRBD1 (5 bases). CDR3 length: 13 amino acids. Trimming stripped 6 bases from V and 5 bases from J, with 13 bases between. CDR3: CASSFRGVYGYTF. The CDR3 coding sequence is TGTGCCAGCAGCTTTCGGGGGGTGTATGGCTACACCTTC.

CDR3 nucleotide sequence: TGTGCCATCAGTGGACGGGAGGGAGATAACACCGGGGAGCTGTTTTTT. It codes for CAISGREGDNTGELFF. This chain joins TRBV10-3 and TRBJ2-2; 8 bases align to TRBD2. The CDR3 sequence is 16 residues long. V lost 4 bases, J lost 2 bases, and 6 bases stayed unmatched. Germline loops: CDR1 ENHRY, CDR2 SYGVKD.

This clone was seen just once. The J gene is TRBJ2-7, the V gene TRBV21-1; the table assigns TRBD1, which was not confirmed against the DNA. TRBV21-1 is recorded as a pseudogene. This CDR3 spans 16 amino acids. The CDR3 DNA reads as TGTGCCAGCAGCAAAAGGGGCAGGGAATGCTCCTACGAGCAGTACTTC. Its protein product is CASSKRGRECSYEQYF.

This chain links TRBV6-4 with TRBJ2-1; 7 bases map to TRBD2. Germline assignment: CDR1 MRHNA and CDR2 SNTAGT. The CDR3 has 16 residues. V lost 0 bases and J lost 6; bases outside the gene matches: 8. CDR3 DNA sequence: TGTGCCAGCAGTGACTCCGGCGGGAGTGGCGTCAATGAGCAGTTCTTC. It translates to CASSDSGGSGVNEQFF.

The J gene is TRBJ1-4, the V gene TRBV9; D remains unclear. The germline gives CDR1 SGDLS, CDR2 YYNGEE. Trimming removed 3 bases from V and 8 bases from J, with 11 bases in between. CDR3 size: 13 residues. For the CDR3, the DNA is TGTGCCAGCAGCGCACAGAATGGGGAAAAACTGTTTTTT. This translates into CASSAQNGEKLFF.

The CDR3 DNA is TGTGCCAGCAGTGAGGACAACCAAGAGACCCAGTACTTC. Translation: CASSEDNQETQYF. V is TRBV2 and J is TRBJ2-5; tentative D call: TRBD1 (5 bases). Trimming pared 3 bases from V and 0 bases from J, leaving 5 bases between. Germline V gene sequence: CDR1 SNHLY, CDR2 FYNNEI. The CDR3 runs to 13 residues.

The J gene is TRBJ2-7, the V gene TRBV6-1; a possible D gene is TRBD2 (6 bases). The CDR3 loop spans 14 amino acids. V was clipped by 3 bases and J by 5 bases, with 14 bases between them. Germline loops: CDR1 MNHNS, CDR2 SASEGT. The CDR3: CASSDRAGRDEQYF. The CDR3 region has the DNA TGTGCCAGCAGTGATCGAGCGGGTCGCGACGAGCAGTACTTC.

The rearrangement links TRBV6-5 to TRBJ2-7; TRBD1 matches 7 bases. V shed 5 bases, J shed 4 bases, and the junction held 11 bases outside the gene matches. CDR3 size: 15 residues. Germline lookup yields CDR1 MNHEY and CDR2 SVGAGI. The CDR3 nucleotides read TGTGCCAGCAGTCTGGGGAATACAGGGGTTTACGAGCAGTACTTC. This translates into CASSLGNTGVYEQYF.

The chain couples TRBV7-9 to TRBJ2-7, with 7 bases identical to TRBD2. The CDR3 loop spans 14 amino acids. J was trimmed by 5 bases and V by 7 bases; bases with no gene match: 11. The germline V gene has CDR1 SEHNR and CDR2 FQNEAQ (reference sequence). In DNA form, the CDR3 reads TGTGCCAGCACTAATGCAACGGGAGGTCACGAGCAGTACTTC. Amino acid sequence: CASTNATGGHEQYF.

This clone was detected a few times. The gene calls are TRBV10-3 and TRBJ2-7, with a possible D match to TRBD2 (7 bases). Germline V gene data show CDR1 as ENHRY and CDR2 as SYGVKD. This CDR3 spans 11 amino acids. Trimming removed 10 bases from V and 5 bases from J, with 12 bases in between. CDR3 in DNA: TGTGCCACCAGGGGAGGGGACGAGCAGTACTTC. This codes for CATRGGDEQYF.

V is TRBV11-2 and J is TRBJ2-7; 11 nucleotides line up with TRBD2. The germline gives CDR1 SGHAT, CDR2 FQNNGV. This CDR3 is 16 amino acids long. The J segment lost 4 bases and the V segment lost 0 bases, leaving 5 bases of the junction unmatched. The CDR3 DNA sequence: TGTGCCAGCAGCTTAGATCTAACTAGCGGGAGTTACGAGCAGTACTTC. Protein sequence: CASSLDLTSGSYEQYF.

V is TRBV7-3 and J is TRBJ2-5; 8 bases line up with TRBD2. The CDR3 extends over 14 amino acids. CDR1 is SGHTA and CDR2 is FQGTGA in the germline V gene. Trimming at V came to 4 bases and at J to 5 bases, leaving 6 bases not matched to a gene. The CDR3 reads CASSSGLVGETQYF. CDR3 sequence (DNA): TGTGCCAGCAGCTCGGGACTAGTGGGGGAGACCCAGTACTTC.

The gene calls are TRBV7-2 and TRBJ1-1, with 8 bases fitting TRBD1. The CDR3 extends over 18 amino acids. J lost 1 base, V lost 2 bases, and 12 bases had no gene match. Germline V CDR1 and CDR2: SGHTA, FQGNSA. The CDR3 loop is CASSLQGQGALGNTEAFF. In nucleotides, the CDR3 is TGTGCCAGCAGCTTACAGGGGCAGGGGGCCCTCGGGAACACTGAAGCTTTCTTT.